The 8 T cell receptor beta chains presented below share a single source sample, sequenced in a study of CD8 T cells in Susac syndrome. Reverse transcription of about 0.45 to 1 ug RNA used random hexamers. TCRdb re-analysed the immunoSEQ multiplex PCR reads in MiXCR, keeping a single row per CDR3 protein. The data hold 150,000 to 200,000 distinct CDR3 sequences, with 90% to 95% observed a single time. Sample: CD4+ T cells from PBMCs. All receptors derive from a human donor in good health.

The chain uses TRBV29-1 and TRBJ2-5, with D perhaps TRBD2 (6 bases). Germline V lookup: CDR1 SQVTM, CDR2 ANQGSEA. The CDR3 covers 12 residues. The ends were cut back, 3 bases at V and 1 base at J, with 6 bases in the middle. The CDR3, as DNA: TGCAGCGTTGAGGAGGGCCAAGAGACCCAGTACTTC. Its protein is CSVEEGQETQYF. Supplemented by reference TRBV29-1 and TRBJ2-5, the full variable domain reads SAVISQKPSRDICQRGTSLTIQCQVDSQVTMMFWYRQQPGQSLTLIATANQGSEATYESGFVIDKFPISRPNLTFSTLTVSNMSPEDSSIYLCSVEEGQETQYFGPGTRLLVL.

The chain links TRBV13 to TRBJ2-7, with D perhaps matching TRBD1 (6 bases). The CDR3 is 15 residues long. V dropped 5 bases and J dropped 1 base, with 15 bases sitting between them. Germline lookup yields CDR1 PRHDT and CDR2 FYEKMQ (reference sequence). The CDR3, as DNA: TGTGCCAGCAGCCAAGAGGGGGTAAGGTCCTACGAGCAGTACTTC. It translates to CASSQEGVRSYEQYF.

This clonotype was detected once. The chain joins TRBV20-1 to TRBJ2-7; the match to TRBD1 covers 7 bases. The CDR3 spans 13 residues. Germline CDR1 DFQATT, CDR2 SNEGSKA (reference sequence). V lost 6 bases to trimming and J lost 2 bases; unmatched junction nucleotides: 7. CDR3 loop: CSAAWGQTYEQYF. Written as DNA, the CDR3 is TGCAGTGCAGCCTGGGGACAGACCTACGAGCAGTACTTC.

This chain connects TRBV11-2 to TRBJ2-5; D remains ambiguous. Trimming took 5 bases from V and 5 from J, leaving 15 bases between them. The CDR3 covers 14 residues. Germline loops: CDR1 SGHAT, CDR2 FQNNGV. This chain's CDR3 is CASSIQTVGETQYF. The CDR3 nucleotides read TGTGCCAGCAGCATACAGACGGTAGGGGAGACCCAGTACTTC.

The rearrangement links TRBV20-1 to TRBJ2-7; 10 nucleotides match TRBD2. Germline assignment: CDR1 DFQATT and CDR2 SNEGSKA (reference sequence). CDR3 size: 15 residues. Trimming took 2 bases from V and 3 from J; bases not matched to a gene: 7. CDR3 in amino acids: CSARLGTSAFYEQYF. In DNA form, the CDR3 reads TGCAGTGCTAGACTCGGGACTAGCGCCTTCTACGAGCAGTACTTC.

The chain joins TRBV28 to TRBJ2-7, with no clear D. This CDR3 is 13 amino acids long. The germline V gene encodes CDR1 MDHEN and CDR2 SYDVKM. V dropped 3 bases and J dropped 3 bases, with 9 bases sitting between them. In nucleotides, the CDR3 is TGTGCCAGCAGTTTCCCGGGTTACTACGAGCAGTACTTC. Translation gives CASSFPGYYEQYF.

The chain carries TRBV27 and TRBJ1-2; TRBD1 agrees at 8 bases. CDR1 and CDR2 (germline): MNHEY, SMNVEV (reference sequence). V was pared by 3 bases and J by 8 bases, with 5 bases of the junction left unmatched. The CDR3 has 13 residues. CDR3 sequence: CASSFGQGSGYTF. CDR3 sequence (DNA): TGTGCCAGCAGTTTTGGACAGGGCTCCGGCTACACCTTC.

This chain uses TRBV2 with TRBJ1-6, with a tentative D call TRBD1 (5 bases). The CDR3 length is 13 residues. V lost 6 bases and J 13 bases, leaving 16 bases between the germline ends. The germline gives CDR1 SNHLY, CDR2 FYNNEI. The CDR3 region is CASRGDGGFPLHF. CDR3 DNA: TGTGCCAGCAGAGGGGACGGTGGGTTCCCCCTCCACTTT.